Listed here are 22 T cell receptor beta chains from one sample, sequenced in a study of blood T cells in healthy people across ages. With a J-beta primer mix and a sample-barcoded 5' primer, a second PCR ran roughly 7 to 11 cycles. TCRdb passed the 5' RACE reads through MiXCR, listing each CDR3 protein once. The sample contains 1.5 million to 2 million distinct CDR3 sequences, 49% of which appear only once. Sequenced: blood. The receptor set was obtained from a woman in her 40s in good health.

This clonotype was counted only a few times. The V and J genes are TRBV20-1 and TRBJ2-3, with TRBD1 identical over 7 bases. V shed 3 bases and J 5 bases; nucleotides not matched to a gene: 8. The CDR3 extends over 14 amino acids. In germline, CDR1 is DFQATT, CDR2 SNEGSKA (reference sequence). The CDR3 sequence: CSASVAGGGDTQYF. The DNA of the CDR3 is TGCAGTGCTAGCGTGGCAGGGGGTGGAGATACGCAGTATTTT.

This rearrangement joins TRBV28 to TRBJ2-5; D possibly corresponds to TRBD2 (5 bases). This CDR3 contains 15 residues. CDR1 MDHEN and CDR2 SYDVKM come from the germline V gene. V lost 7 bases and J lost 4, with 19 bases in between. Here the CDR3 reads CASTSNGVGAETQYF. The CDR3 DNA reads TGTGCCAGCACTTCCAACGGGGTGGGTGCAGAGACCCAGTACTTC.

The V and J genes are TRBV6-2 or TRBV6-3 and TRBJ2-7, with 7 positions matching TRBD2. V shed 5 bases and J 4 bases; nucleotides not matched to a gene: 5. The length of the CDR3 is 13 residues. The germline V gene has CDR1 MNHEY and CDR2 SVGEGT. The CDR3 DNA reads TGTGCCAGCAGTGCCTGGGGGGGTTACGAGCAGTACTTC. Protein sequence: CASSAWGGYEQYF.

This clonotype was observed a handful of times. The gene calls are TRBV4-3 and TRBJ2-1; D might be TRBD1 or TRBD2, each matching 5 bases. The germline V and J ends were trimmed by 3 bases and 3 bases, with 9 bases remaining between them. CDR1 is LGHNA, CDR2 YSLEER, per germline. This CDR3 spans 14 amino acids. The CDR3 sequence is CASSQGDLYNEQFF. The CDR3 nucleotides read TGCGCCAGCAGCCAGGGGGACCTCTACAATGAGCAGTTCTTC.

V is TRBV28 and J is TRBJ2-5; no definite D call. V lost 5 bases, J lost 6 bases, and 13 bases lay in between. The CDR3 sequence is 13 residues long. CDR1 MDHEN and CDR2 SYDVKM come from the germline V gene. CDR3 sequence (DNA): TGTGCCAGCAGTGACCAGCAGGCACAGACCCAGTACTTC. It yields the protein CASSDQQAQTQYF.

The chain joins TRBV5-1 to TRBJ2-1, with TRBD1 matching over 10 bases. With V trimmed by 5 bases and J by 5 bases, 7 bases remained unmatched. CDR3 length: 15 amino acids. The germline V gene has CDR1 SGHRS and CDR2 YFSETQ. CDR3 residues: CASRLGQGYDNEQFF. The CDR3 nucleotides read TGCGCCAGCAGACTGGGACAGGGGTATGACAATGAGCAGTTCTTC.

V gene TRBV12-3 or TRBV12-4 combines with J gene TRBJ1-1; no reliable D call. With 7 bases removed from V and 3 bases from J, the gap between germline ends came to 9 bases. The CDR3 covers 12 residues. CDR3 nucleotide sequence: TGTGCCAGCACATTTAGGTACACTGAAGCTTTCTTT. Translating it yields CASTFRYTEAFF.

The rearrangement links TRBV18 to TRBJ2-5; D gene ambiguous. CDR3 length: 13 amino acids. The V end lost 3 bases, the J end lost 5 bases, and 10 bases lay between the germline ends. Germline V gene sequence: CDR1 KGHSH, CDR2 LQKENI. CDR3 DNA sequence: TGTGCCAGCTCACCTGGCTTTTCGGAGACCCAGTACTTC. This codes for CASSPGFSETQYF. Using reference TRBV18 and TRBJ2-5 for the parts outside the CDR3, the full variable domain is NAGVMQNPRHLVRRRGQEARLRCSPMKGHSHVYWYRQLPEEGLKFMVYLQKENIIDESGMPKERFSAEFPKEGPSILRIQQVVRGDSAAYFCASSPGFSETQYFGPGTRLLVL.

This chain links TRBV29-1 with TRBJ2-7; D is unclear. Germline V gene sequence: CDR1 SQVTM, CDR2 ANQGSEA. With 5 bases removed from V and 6 bases from J, the gap between germline ends came to 11 bases. This CDR3 has 11 amino acids. CDR3 bases: TGCAGCGTTTACTCGGGTCGCGAGCAGTACTTC. It encodes CSVYSGREQYF.

The sample holds a few counts of this clonotype. The V call is TRBV11-2, the J call TRBJ2-7, with 7 bases aligning to TRBD1. Germline lookup yields CDR1 SGHAT and CDR2 FQNNGV. This CDR3 has 16 amino acids. V trimming: 0 bases; J trimming: 5 bases; junction bases outside the gene matches: 10. This chain's CDR3 is CASSLDRVAGGHEQYF. CDR3 sequence (DNA): TGTGCCAGCAGCTTAGATCGTGTTGCAGGGGGTCACGAGCAGTACTTC.

The rearrangement uses TRBV7-2 and TRBJ2-1, with D perhaps TRBD1 or TRBD2 (6 bases each). The CDR3 is made up of 15 amino acids. The germline V gene encodes CDR1 SGHTA and CDR2 FQGNSA. V lost 3 bases to trimming and J lost 0 bases, with 9 bases between them. The CDR3 reads CASSFRGGSYNEQFF. DNA for the CDR3: TGTGCCAGCAGCTTCAGGGGAGGCTCCTACAATGAGCAGTTCTTC. The variable domain in full, with the rest retrieved from reference TRBV7-2 and TRBJ2-1, is GAGVSQSPSNKVTEKGKDVELRCDPISGHTALYWYRQSLGQGLEFLIYFQGNSAPDKSGLPSDRFSAERTGGSVSTLTIQRTQQEDSAVYLCASSFRGGSYNEQFFGPGTRLTVL.

This chain joins TRBV7-8 and TRBJ2-7, with a possible D match to TRBD2 (7 bases). The J call may be in error: the DNA end matches TRBJ2-5 better. The germline V gene has CDR1 SGHVS and CDR2 FQNEAQ. CDR3 length: 15 residues. The CDR3 here is CASSESGTLKETQYF. CDR3 bases: TGTGCCAGCAGCGAGAGCGGGACACTAAAAGAGACCCAGTACTTC.

This clonotype was seen repeatedly, ten times or more. This chain connects TRBV7-2 to TRBJ2-3; 8 bases agree with TRBD1. The CDR3 sequence is 14 residues long. Germline assignment: CDR1 SGHTA and CDR2 FQGNSA. V dropped 3 bases and J dropped 5; count of bases not matched to a gene: 4. Here the CDR3 DNA reads TGTGCCAGCAGCTTCGGACAGGGTTTAGATACGCAGTATTTT. Its protein product is CASSFGQGLDTQYF.

This clonotype was observed a single time. The chain has TRBV2 and TRBJ2-1; 9 bases fit TRBD2. V lost 8 bases to trimming and J lost 5 bases; unmatched junction nucleotides: 4. Germline values: CDR1 SNHLY, CDR2 FYNNEI. The CDR3 totals 13 residues. CDR3 sequence reads: CASLAGLHNEQFF. The CDR3 bases are TGTGCCAGCCTAGCGGGGCTCCACAATGAGCAGTTCTTC.

The rearrangement joins TRBV27 to TRBJ2-1; D gene ambiguous. V was pared by 5 bases and J by 3 bases, with 17 bases between. Germline lookup yields CDR1 MNHEY and CDR2 SMNVEV (reference sequence). The CDR3 covers 16 residues. CDR3 coding DNA: TGTGCCAGCAGTCCCCGGACCGACTTAAACTACAATGAGCAGTTCTTC. Its protein product is CASSPRTDLNYNEQFF.

This chain joins TRBV20-1 and TRBJ2-7; 7 bases agree with TRBD2. The CDR3 consists of 13 residues. Germline trimming cut 6 bases from V and 7 bases from J; bases unmatched to any gene: 12. The germline V gene encodes CDR1 DFQATT and CDR2 SNEGSKA (reference sequence). The CDR3 DNA follows: TGCAGTGCGGCCAAAGGAGCCGGGAGGGAGCAGTACTTC. This codes for CSAAKGAGREQYF.

A few counts support this clonotype. The chain combines TRBV12-3 or TRBV12-4 with TRBJ2-7; TRBD1 or TRBD2 may be the D gene (5 bases each). CDR3 length: 14 amino acids. V lost 2 bases and J 2 bases, leaving 10 bases between the germline ends. The CDR3 protein is CASSLMGPTYEQYF. Written as DNA, the CDR3 is TGTGCCAGCAGTTTAATGGGACCGACCTACGAGCAGTACTTC.

The chain has TRBV5-1 and TRBJ1-6, with D perhaps matching TRBD1 (6 bases). CDR3 length equals 16 residues. V lost 6 bases and J 3 bases, leaving 16 bases between the germline ends. Germline assignment: CDR1 SGHRS and CDR2 YFSETQ. CDR3 amino acids: CASTKDRRNYNSPLHF. For the CDR3, the DNA is TGCGCCAGCACCAAGGACAGAAGAAACTATAATTCACCCCTCCACTTT.

J is TRBJ2-3 and V is TRBV7-2, with 7 positions matching TRBD2. The CDR3 contains 15 residues. V shed 5 bases, J shed 2 bases, and the junction held 7 bases outside the gene matches. Per the germline V gene, CDR1 is SGHTA and CDR2 is FQGNSA. The CDR3 coding sequence is TGTGCCAGCAGCATAGAAGCGGGGAACACAGATACGCAGTATTTT. Its translation is CASSIEAGNTDTQYF.

V is TRBV4-3 and J is TRBJ1-2, with unresolved D. There are 13 residues in the CDR3. Trimming pared 3 bases from V and 6 bases from J, leaving 11 bases between. Germline CDR1 LGHNA, CDR2 YSLEER. The CDR3, as DNA: TGCGCCAGCAGCCAGGAACTACAACATGGCTACACCTTC. As protein: CASSQELQHGYTF.

This chain uses TRBV10-3 with TRBJ2-3, with TRBD1 matching over 7 bases. Losses at the gene ends were 5 bases for V and 6 bases for J; bases not matched to a gene: 17. Germline V gene data show CDR1 as ENHRY and CDR2 as SYGVKD. CDR3 length: 17 amino acids. In DNA, the CDR3 is TGTGCCATCAGTTCCACTGCCGGGACAGAGGGTATCGATACGCAGTATTTT. It specifies CAISSTAGTEGIDTQYF.

The V and J genes are TRBV5-1 and TRBJ2-3, with D perhaps TRBD2 (6 bases). Trimming stripped 4 bases from V and 6 bases from J, with 18 bases between. Germline V gives CDR1 SGHRS, CDR2 YFSETQ. The CDR3 loop spans 15 amino acids. Here the CDR3 reads CASSEDGLRGDTQYF. The CDR3 DNA is TGCGCCAGCAGCGAGGACGGCCTTCGGGGGGATACGCAGTATTTT.